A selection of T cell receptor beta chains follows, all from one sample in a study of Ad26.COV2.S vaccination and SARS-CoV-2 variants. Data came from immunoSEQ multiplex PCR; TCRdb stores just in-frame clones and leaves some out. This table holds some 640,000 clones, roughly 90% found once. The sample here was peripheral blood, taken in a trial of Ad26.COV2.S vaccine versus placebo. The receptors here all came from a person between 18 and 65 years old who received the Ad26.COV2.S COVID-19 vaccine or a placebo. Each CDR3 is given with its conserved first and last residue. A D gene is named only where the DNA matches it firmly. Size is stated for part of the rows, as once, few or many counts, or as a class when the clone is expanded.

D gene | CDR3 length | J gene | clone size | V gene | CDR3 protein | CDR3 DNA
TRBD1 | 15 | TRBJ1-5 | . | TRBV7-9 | CASSLSGQGNQPQHF | TGTGCCAGCAGCTTAAGCGGACAGGGAAATCAGCCCCAGCATTTT
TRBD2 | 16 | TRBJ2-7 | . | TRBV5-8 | CASSRRTSGPSYEQYF | TGTGCCAGCAGCCGTCGGACTAGCGGTCCCTCCTACGAGCAGTACTTC
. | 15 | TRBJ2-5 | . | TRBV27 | CASSPIPGQQETQYF | TGTGCCAGCAGTCCCATACCGGGGCAGCAAGAGACCCAGTACTTC
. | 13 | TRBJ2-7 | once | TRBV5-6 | CASSYSHSYEQYF | TGTGCCAGCAGCTATTCACACTCCTACGAGCAGTACTTC
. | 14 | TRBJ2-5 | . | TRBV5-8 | CASSLVNREETQYF | TGTGCCAGCAGCTTGGTCAACAGGGAAGAGACCCAGTACTTC
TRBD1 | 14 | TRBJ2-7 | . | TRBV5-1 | CASSSGTGFHEQYF | TGCGCCAGCAGCTCCGGGACAGGCTTCCACGAGCAGTACTTC
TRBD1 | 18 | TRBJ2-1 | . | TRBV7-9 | CASSLPKMTGVGYNEQFF | TGTGCCAGCAGCTTACCAAAAATGACAGGGGTAGGGTACAATGAGCAGTTCTTC
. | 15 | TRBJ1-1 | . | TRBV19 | CASKAWRGGHTEAFF | TGTGCCAGTAAGGCGTGGCGGGGCGGGCACACTGAAGCTTTCTTT
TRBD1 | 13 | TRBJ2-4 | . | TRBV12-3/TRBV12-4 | CASSPGQGRIQYF | TGTGCCAGCAGTCCGGGACAGGGTCGCATTCAGTACTTC
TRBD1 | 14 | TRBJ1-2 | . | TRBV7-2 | CASSLDRGGSGYTF | TGTGCCAGCAGCTTAGACAGGGGAGGAAGTGGCTACACCTTC
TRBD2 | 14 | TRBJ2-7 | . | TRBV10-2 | CASSGAGGPGEQYF | TGCGCCAGTAGCGGAGCGGGAGGGCCGGGCGAGCAGTACTTC
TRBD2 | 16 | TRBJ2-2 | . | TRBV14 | CASSQVLAANTGELFF | TGTGCCAGCAGCCAAGTACTAGCGGCGAACACCGGGGAGCTGTTTTTT
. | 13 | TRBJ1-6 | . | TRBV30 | CAWSVFSGDFLHF | TGTGCCTGGAGTGTATTTTCGGGGGATTTCCTCCACTTT
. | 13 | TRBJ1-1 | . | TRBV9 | CASSVEGITEAFF | TGTGCCAGCAGCGTAGAAGGTATCACTGAAGCTTTCTTT
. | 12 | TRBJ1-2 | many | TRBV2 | CASSESDSTYTF | TGTGCCAGCAGTGAATCCGACAGCACCTACACCTTC
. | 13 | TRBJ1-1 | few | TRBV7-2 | CASSPRGDTEAFF | TGTGCCAGCAGCCCGAGGGGAGACACTGAAGCTTTCTTT
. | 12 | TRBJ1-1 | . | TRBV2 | CASGGGNTEAFF | TGTGCCAGCGGGGGAGGGAACACTGAAGCTTTCTTT
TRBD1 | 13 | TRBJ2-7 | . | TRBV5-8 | CASSRTGAGEQYF | TGTGCCAGCAGCCGGACAGGGGCCGGGGAGCAGTACTTC
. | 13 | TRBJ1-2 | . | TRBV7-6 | CASSPGLSYGYTF | TGTGCCAGCAGCCCCGGACTGTCCTATGGCTACACCTTC
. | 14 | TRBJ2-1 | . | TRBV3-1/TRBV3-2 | CASSKAGDYNEQFF | TGTGCCAGCAGCAAGGCAGGGGATTACAATGAGCAGTTCTTC
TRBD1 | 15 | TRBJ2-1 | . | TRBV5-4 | CASSLGQGSYNEQFF | TGTGCCAGCAGCTTGGGACAGGGCTCCTACAATGAGCAGTTCTTC
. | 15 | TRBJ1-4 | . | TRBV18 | CASSLATATNEKLFF | TGTGCCAGCTCACTTGCGACAGCAACTAATGAAAAACTGTTTTTT
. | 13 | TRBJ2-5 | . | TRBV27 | CASSQRLEETQYF | TGTGCCAGCAGTCAACGACTAGAAGAGACCCAGTACTTC
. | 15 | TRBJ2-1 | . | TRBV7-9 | CASSLGSYIRDEQFF | TGTGCCAGCAGCTTAGGGAGTTATATTAGGGATGAGCAGTTCTTC
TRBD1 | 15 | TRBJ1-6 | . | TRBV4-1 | CASSQETGDNSPLHF | TGCGCCAGCAGCCAAGAGACAGGGGATAATTCACCCCTCCACTTT
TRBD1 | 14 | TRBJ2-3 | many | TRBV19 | CASSRDRGADTQYF | TGTGCCAGTAGTAGGGACAGGGGCGCAGATACGCAGTATTTT
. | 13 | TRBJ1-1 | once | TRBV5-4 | CASSLERATEAFF | TGTGCCAGCAGCTTGGAGCGGGCCACTGAAGCTTTCTTT
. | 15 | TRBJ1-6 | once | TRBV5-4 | CASSSGLGMNSPLHF | TGTGCCAGCAGCTCCGGGTTAGGGATGAATTCACCCCTCCACTTT
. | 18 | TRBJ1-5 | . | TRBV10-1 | CASSDFPRGAGGNQPQHF | TGCGCCAGCAGTGATTTCCCCAGGGGAGCGGGGGGCAATCAGCCCCAGCATTTT
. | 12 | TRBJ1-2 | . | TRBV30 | CAQRQFNYGYTF | TGTGCCCAAAGACAGTTCAACTATGGCTACACCTTC
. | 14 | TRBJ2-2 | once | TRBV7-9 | CASSLEQGIGELFF | TGTGCCAGCAGCTTAGAGCAGGGGATCGGGGAGCTGTTTTTT
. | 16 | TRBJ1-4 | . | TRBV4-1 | CASSQAFRGSNEKLFF | TGCGCCAGCAGCCAAGCGTTTAGGGGGTCTAATGAAAAACTGTTTTTT
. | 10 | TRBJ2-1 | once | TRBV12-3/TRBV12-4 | CASSFYEQFF | TGTGCCAGCAGTTTCTATGAGCAGTTCTTC
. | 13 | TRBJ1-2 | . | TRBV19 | CASSSPGPYGYTF | TGTGCCAGTAGTTCTCCCGGACCCTATGGCTACACCTTC
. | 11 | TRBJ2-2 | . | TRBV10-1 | CASLSSGELFF | TGCGCCAGCCTATCATCTGGGGAGCTGTTTTTT
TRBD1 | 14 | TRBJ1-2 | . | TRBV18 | CASSRRGQGESYTF | TGTGCCAGCTCACGGAGGGGACAGGGAGAGAGCTACACCTTC
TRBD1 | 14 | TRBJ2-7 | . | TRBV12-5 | CPPRTGTGVHEQYF | TGTCCACCCCGTACCGGGACAGGGGTCCACGAGCAGTACTTC
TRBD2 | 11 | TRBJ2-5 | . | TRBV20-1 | CAGGSQETQYF | TGTGCGGGGGGCTCCCAAGAGACCCAGTACTTC